Each of the 21 T cell receptor beta chains below was sequenced from the same sample in a study of beta chain features in type 1 diabetes. These receptors lack a known antigen. The investigators reverse transcribed all of the isolated RNA, so they sequenced expressed TCRB transcripts. TCRdb's table, derived via immunoSEQ multiplex PCR, lists solely in-frame clones and lacks some. The sample carries 45,000 to 60,000 clones, roughly 63% recorded once. Overall study results and limits: All four CD4+ subsets from Type 1 diabetes patients carried moderately but significantly shorter TCRB CDR3s.

Sequencing was carried out using stem cell memory CD4+ T cells from blood. The source is a woman under 40 with type 1 diabetes.

The chain uses TRBV15 and TRBJ2-2, with TRBD2 as a possible D gene (5 bases). Germline values: CDR1 LNHNV, CDR2 YYDKDF (reference sequence). Trimming took off 0 bases at V and 4 bases at J, with 15 bases between the two ends. The CDR3 runs 17 residues. The DNA of the CDR3 is TGTGCCACCAGCAGAGATCGCGGAGGTCTCTCCACCGGGGAGCTGTTTTTT. Its protein is CATSRDRGGLSTGELFF.

The V and J genes are TRBV28 and TRBJ2-7; D unclear. Germline V gene sequence: CDR1 MDHEN, CDR2 SYDVKM. The CDR3 runs to 15 residues. V shed 5 bases and J shed 1 base, with 15 bases lying between them. CDR3 amino acids: CASSLGLPLSYEQYF. The CDR3, as DNA: TGTGCCAGCAGTCTCGGTCTTCCACTATCCTACGAGCAGTACTTC.

V and J are TRBV5-4 and TRBJ2-7; 11 nucleotides line up with TRBD2. The V gene's germline CDR1 is SGHNT and CDR2 YYREEE (reference sequence). The CDR3 contains 15 residues. The V and J ends lost 2 bases and 2 bases, in that order; junction bases with no gene match: 3. Here the CDR3 reads CASSFGTSGTYEQYF. The CDR3 bases are TGTGCCAGCAGCTTCGGGACTAGCGGAACCTACGAGCAGTACTTC.

V and J are TRBV5-1 and TRBJ2-5; weak D call: TRBD1 (6 bases). CDR1 is SGHRS and CDR2 is YFSETQ in the germline V gene. V was clipped by 2 bases and J by 2 bases, with 13 bases between them. CDR3 length: 15 amino acids. In DNA, the CDR3 is TGCGCCAGCAGCTTACAGGGAAGTTGGCAAGAGACCCAGTACTTC. Its translation is CASSLQGSWQETQYF.

This clone was recorded a few times. The chain recombines TRBV11-2 with TRBJ2-1; 7 bases are a match to TRBD1. CDR3 length: 15 amino acids. Looked up from germline, CDR1 is SGHAT and CDR2 is FQNNGV. With 1 base clipped from V and 1 base from J, the junction kept 1 base outside the gene matches. CDR3 coding DNA: TGTGCCAGCAGCTTAGCGGGACAGTCCTACAATGAGCAGTTCTTC. Translated: CASSLAGQSYNEQFF.

The V and J genes are TRBV9 and TRBJ2-1; weak D call: TRBD2 (5 bases). Per germline, CDR1 SGDLS and CDR2 YYNGEE. Deletions cut 8 bases from V and 1 base from J, with 13 bases between. This CDR3 spans 14 amino acids. This CDR3 is CASTAGGSYNEQFF. As DNA, the CDR3 is TGTGCCAGTACGGCGGGTGGGTCCTACAATGAGCAGTTCTTC.

The genes are TRBV27 and TRBJ2-3; 8 bases are a match to TRBD1. Germline lookup yields CDR1 MNHEY and CDR2 SMNVEV (reference sequence). The junction had 7 bases not matched to a gene; V was cut back by 2 bases and J by 3 bases. The CDR3 extends over 16 amino acids. The CDR3 nucleotides read TGTGCCAGCAGTTTAAGGGCAGGGGGCTGGACAGATACGCAGTATTTT. It is translated as CASSLRAGGWTDTQYF.

This clone was detected a few times. V is TRBV30 and J is TRBJ2-7; unclear D gene. CDR1 is GTSNPN, CDR2 SVGIG, per germline (reference sequence). The CDR3 runs to 13 residues. With 0 bases removed from V and 6 bases from J, the gap between germline ends came to 12 bases. This CDR3 is CAWSVLWAGEQYF. CDR3 nucleotides: TGTGCCTGGAGTGTACTTTGGGCTGGCGAGCAGTACTTC.

The chain couples TRBV18 to TRBJ2-7; 8 bases are a match to TRBD1. With V trimmed by 3 bases and J by 3 bases, 4 bases remained unmatched. The CDR3 runs 14 residues. From germline, CDR1 is KGHSH and CDR2 LQKENI. The chain's CDR3 is CASSPGTGDYEQYF. The DNA for the CDR3 is TGTGCCAGCTCACCCGGGACAGGAGACTACGAGCAGTACTTC.

The V call is TRBV9, the J call TRBJ1-2; 7 bases agree with TRBD1. The J segment lost 4 bases and the V segment lost 0 bases, leaving 9 bases of the junction unmatched. Germline values: CDR1 SGDLS, CDR2 YYNGEE. This CDR3 has 16 amino acids. CDR3 bases: TGTGCCAGCAGCGTAGAGGCAGGGGGAATTGGCTATGGCTACACCTTC. It is translated as CASSVEAGGIGYGYTF. Together with reference TRBV9 and TRBJ1-2, the CDR3 gives the full variable domain: DSGVTQTPKHLITATGQRVTLRCSPRSGDLSVYWYQQSLDQGLQFLIQYYNGEERAKGNILERFSAQQFPDLHSELNLSSLELGDSALYFCASSVEAGGIGYGYTFGSGTRLTVV.

The chain is built from TRBV6-1 and TRBJ2-1; TRBD1 might be the D (6 bases). Germline V gives CDR1 MNHNS, CDR2 SASEGT. The CDR3 runs to 13 residues. Between the trimmed V and J ends, which lost 6 bases and 9 bases, there was a span of 15 bases. The CDR3 loop is CASRRDKGSEQFF. For the CDR3, the DNA is TGTGCCAGCAGACGGGACAAAGGGTCTGAGCAGTTCTTC.

The rearrangement uses TRBV9 and TRBJ2-7; no definite D call. The CDR3 extends over 14 amino acids. Germline V gene sequence: CDR1 SGDLS, CDR2 YYNGEE. Trimming pared 2 bases from V and 2 bases from J, leaving 11 bases between. The CDR3 DNA reads TGTGCCAGCAGCGTTCGAGCAGGTCCCTACGAGCAGTACTTC. It encodes CASSVRAGPYEQYF.

The chain combines TRBV18 with TRBJ2-1; 10 bases are a match to TRBD2. The CDR3 contains 15 residues. Germline V gene sequence: CDR1 KGHSH, CDR2 LQKENI. J gave up 4 bases and V 5 bases, and 5 bases lay outside the gene matches. The CDR3 DNA follows: TGTGCCAGCTCAGATCTAGCGGGGGTGTACAATGAGCAGTTCTTC. Residues: CASSDLAGVYNEQFF.

CDR3 coding DNA: TGTGCCAGCAGCGTAGCGTCAGGCTACAACACTGAAGCTTTCTTT. Amino acid sequence: CASSVASGYNTEAFF. The chain uses TRBV9 and TRBJ1-1; no clear D gene. The CDR3 is 15 residues long. Germline loops: CDR1 SGDLS, CDR2 YYNGEE. The V gene lost 0 bases and the J gene lost 2 bases, with 11 bases spanning the gap.

The sample holds a few counts of this clone. The chain carries TRBV4-2 and TRBJ2-1; 11 nucleotides align to TRBD2. This CDR3 has 16 amino acids. The V and J ends lost 3 bases and 4 bases, in that order; junction bases with no gene match: 5. Germline CDR1 and CDR2: LGHNA and YNFKEQ. CDR3 in DNA: TGTGCCAGCAGCCATGTAGCGGGAGGGCCTTACAATGAGCAGTTCTTC. Its translation: CASSHVAGGPYNEQFF.

This sequence joins TRBV13 and TRBJ1-1, with D maybe TRBD1 (6 bases). Germline CDR1 is PRHDT and CDR2 is FYEKMQ (reference sequence). V was clipped by 5 bases and J by 1 base, with 8 bases between them. The CDR3 extends over 13 amino acids. As DNA, the CDR3 is TGTGCCAGCAGCACACAGGGGAACACTGAAGCTTTCTTT. This codes for CASSTQGNTEAFF.

The V call is TRBV30, the J call TRBJ2-7; TRBD1 matches at 7 bases. V was pared by 0 bases and J by 3 bases, with 11 bases of the junction left unmatched. The germline gives CDR1 GTSNPN, CDR2 SVGIG (reference sequence). CDR3 length: 16 residues. As DNA, the CDR3 is TGTGCCTGGAGTGTACAGGAGTCCGACAGGGTCTACGAGCAGTACTTC. It yields the protein CAWSVQESDRVYEQYF. Filled out from reference TRBV30 and TRBJ2-7, the complete variable domain reads SQTIHQWPATLVQPVGSPLSLECTVEGTSNPNLYWYRQAAGRGLQLLFYSVGIGQISSEVPQNLSASRPQDRQFILSSKKLLLSDSGFYLCAWSVQESDRVYEQYFGPGTRLTVT.

This chain uses TRBV27 with TRBJ1-2; D is unresolved. This CDR3 spans 13 amino acids. Trimming took 5 bases from V and 7 from J, leaving 14 bases between them. Germline loops: CDR1 MNHEY, CDR2 SMNVEV (reference sequence). The CDR3 coding sequence is TGTGCCAGCAGTCGAGATCAGGTCTTTGGCTACACCTTC. Residues: CASSRDQVFGYTF.

This sequence joins TRBV7-9 and TRBJ2-1; 7 bases match TRBD2. CDR3 length: 16 residues. The V gene end was trimmed by 0 bases and the J gene end by 7 bases; junction bases not matched to a gene: 9. Germline values: CDR1 SEHNR, CDR2 FQNEAQ (reference sequence). In nucleotides, the CDR3 is TGTGCCAGCAGCTTAGCGGGAGGACCCGGGGGGAATGAGCAGTTCTTC. It translates to CASSLAGGPGGNEQFF.

This clone turned up a few times. The chain couples TRBV11-3 to TRBJ2-7; D might be TRBD1 (6 bases). The CDR3 loop spans 16 amino acids. CDR1 SGHNT and CDR2 YENEEA come from the germline V gene. Trimming shortened V by 4 bases and J by 0 bases, and 16 bases separated the two germline ends. CDR3 residues: CASSSNSGRGSYEQYF. CDR3 nucleotides: TGTGCCAGCAGCTCCAACAGCGGCAGGGGCTCCTACGAGCAGTACTTC.

The chain carries TRBV6-4 and TRBJ2-1, with 13 nucleotides matching TRBD2. Germline V gene data show CDR1 as MRHNA and CDR2 as SNTAGT. V was pared by 4 bases and J by 4 bases, with 4 bases of the junction left unmatched. The CDR3 is 16 residues long. CDR3 DNA: TGTGCCAGCAGTGCTGCGGGACTAGCGGGATACAATGAGCAGTTCTTC. Translating gives CASSAAGLAGYNEQFF.